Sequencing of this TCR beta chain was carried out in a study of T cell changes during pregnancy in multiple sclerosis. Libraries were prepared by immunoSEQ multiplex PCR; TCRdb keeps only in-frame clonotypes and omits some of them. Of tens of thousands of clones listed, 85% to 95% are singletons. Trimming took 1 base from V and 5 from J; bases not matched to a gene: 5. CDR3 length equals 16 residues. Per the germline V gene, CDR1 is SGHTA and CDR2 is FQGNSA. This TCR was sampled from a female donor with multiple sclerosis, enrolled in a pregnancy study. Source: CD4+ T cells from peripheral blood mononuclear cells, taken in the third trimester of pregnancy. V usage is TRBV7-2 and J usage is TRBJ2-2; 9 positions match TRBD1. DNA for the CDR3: TGTGCCAGCAGCTTAGATTTGGGACAGGGAACCGGGGAGCTGTTTTTT. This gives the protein CASSLDLGQGTGELFF.